These 17 T cell receptor beta chains share one sample of origin, sequenced in a study of blood T cell repertoires in COVID-19. Data came from immunoSEQ multiplex PCR; TCRdb stores just in-frame clones and leaves some out. The table lists approximately 260,000 clones, 75% to 85% of them singletons. The sequenced sample was peripheral blood. The origin of the receptors is a woman aged 60-75 years with active or convalescent COVID-19.

This rearrangement joins TRBV6-5 to TRBJ1-1, with TRBD1 as a possible D gene (6 bases). V was clipped by 4 bases and J by 4 bases, with 13 bases between them. CDR3 length equals 14 residues. Germline CDR1 MNHEY, CDR2 SVGAGI. CDR3 DNA sequence: TGTGCCAGCAGTTGGGTGGGGGCGAGCACTGAAGCTTTCTTT. Protein product: CASSWVGASTEAFF.

This chain uses TRBV7-3 with TRBJ2-4; tentatively, D is TRBD1 (8 bases). There are 15 residues in the CDR3. CDR1 is SGHTA and CDR2 is FQGTGA in the germline V gene. V lost 5 bases and J lost 6, with 17 bases in between. The CDR3 sequence is CASSQQGGLGNIQYF. The CDR3, as DNA: TGTGCCAGCAGCCAACAGGGGGGGCTGGGAAACATTCAGTACTTC.

This clone occurred once. The chain employs TRBV6-2 or TRBV6-3 and TRBJ1-5; D is ambiguous. The CDR3 has 15 amino acids. Between the trimmed V and J ends, which lost 0 bases and 6 bases, there was a span of 12 bases. Germline-derived CDR1 and CDR2 are MNHEY and SVGEGT. DNA for the CDR3: TGTGCCAGCAGTTACTCTCAGGTTTCCGTTCAGCCCCAGCATTTT. This translates into CASSYSQVSVQPQHF.

The rearrangement joins TRBV19 to TRBJ2-3; possibly TRBD2 for D (7 bases). Trimming took 3 bases from V and 0 from J, leaving 10 bases between them. CDR1 is LNHDA, CDR2 SQIVND, per germline (reference sequence). CDR3 length: 15 residues. CDR3 sequence reads: CASSIRGASTDTQYF. CDR3 coding DNA: TGTGCCAGTAGTATTCGGGGGGCTAGCACAGATACGCAGTATTTT.

The J gene is TRBJ1-1, the V gene TRBV28, with 9 bases that match TRBD1. The V segment lost 6 bases and the J segment 7 bases; nucleotides outside the gene matches: 12. This CDR3 is built from 15 residues. Germline V gene data show CDR1 as MDHEN and CDR2 as SYDVKM. CDR3 amino acids: CASRPTQGARIEAFF. The CDR3 nucleotides read TGTGCCAGCAGACCGACACAGGGGGCGCGAATTGAAGCTTTCTTT.

This clone was counted between two and nine times. The rearrangement uses TRBV2 and TRBJ2-2; D is perhaps TRBD1 (6 bases). This CDR3 has 15 amino acids. Per germline, CDR1 SNHLY and CDR2 FYNNEI. The V gene lost 6 bases and the J gene lost 1 base, with 12 bases spanning the gap. This CDR3 is CASRRTDQNTGELFF. The CDR3 coding sequence is TGTGCCAGCAGGCGGACAGACCAGAACACCGGGGAGCTGTTTTTT.

The chain combines TRBV4-1 with TRBJ2-3; D is possibly TRBD1 (5 bases). Germline V gene data show CDR1 as MGHRA and CDR2 as YSYEKL. Deletions cut 2 bases from V and 5 bases from J, with 14 bases between. The CDR3 runs 15 residues. CDR3 nucleotide sequence: TGCGCCAGCAGCCAATCGCAGGGTTCGGTAGATACGCAGTATTTT. Its translation: CASSQSQGSVDTQYF.

The chain combines TRBV5-6 with TRBJ1-2; D is unclear. The CDR3 has 15 amino acids. The ends were cut back, 0 bases at V and 6 bases at J, with 15 bases in the middle. Germline assignment: CDR1 SGHDT and CDR2 YYEEEE. The CDR3 here is CASSLAPAGGNGYTF. The CDR3 coding sequence is TGTGCCAGCAGCTTGGCCCCGGCCGGCGGTAATGGCTACACCTTC.

This clone occurred a few times. The chain combines TRBV7-3 with TRBJ1-2, with 7 nucleotides matching TRBD1. The germline CDR1 and CDR2 sequences are SGHTA and FQGTGA. The CDR3 is 14 residues long. The trim removed 4 bases at V and 4 bases at J, leaving 6 bases unmatched. This chain's CDR3 is CASSSRQGVYGYTF. The CDR3 nucleotides read TGTGCCAGCAGCTCTAGACAGGGAGTCTATGGCTACACCTTC. Drawing the rest from reference TRBV7-3 and TRBJ1-2, the complete variable domain is GAGVSQTPSNKVTEKGKYVELRCDPISGHTALYWYRQSLGQGPEFLIYFQGTGAADDSGLPNDRFFAVRPEGSVSTLKIQRTERGDSAVYLCASSSRQGVYGYTFGSGTRLTVV.

The CDR3 region has the DNA TGCGCCAGCAGACCTAGCGGGGGGGCTTCAGATACGCAGTATTTT. Protein sequence: CASRPSGGASDTQYF. The chain combines TRBV5-1 with TRBJ2-3; TRBD2 agrees at 12 bases. Trimming took 5 bases from V and 4 from J; bases not matched to a gene: 5. CDR1 SGHRS and CDR2 YFSETQ come from the germline V gene. The CDR3 spans 15 residues.

Only one count was recorded for this clone. The chain combines TRBV24-1 with TRBJ1-5; D not certain. V was trimmed by 5 bases and J by 1 base, leaving 5 bases between them. This CDR3 region has 13 residues. Per germline, CDR1 KGHDR and CDR2 SFDVKD. The CDR3 DNA reads TGTGCCACCAGTGCCGGGAGCAATCAGCCCCAGCATTTT. As protein: CATSAGSNQPQHF.

In nucleotides, the CDR3 is TGTGCCAGCCACGACAGGGGGCTGGGAGAGACCCAGTACTTC. Translating gives CASHDRGLGETQYF. This rearrangement joins TRBV19 to TRBJ2-5; 10 nucleotides align to TRBD1. Trimming cost V 9 bases and J 4 bases; bases outside gene matches: 8. Germline V CDR1 and CDR2: LNHDA, SQIVND (reference sequence). The CDR3 has 14 amino acids.

The V and J genes are TRBV2 and TRBJ2-5; no reliable D call. CDR1 and CDR2 from the germline V gene are SNHLY and FYNNEI. V was pared by 6 bases and J by 1 base, with 12 bases between. CDR3 length: 14 residues. CDR3 region: CASSSLSSQETQYF. The DNA of the CDR3 is TGTGCCAGCAGCTCCCTCTCGTCCCAAGAGACCCAGTACTTC.

In this sample, this clone turned up a few times. V usage is TRBV6-5 and J usage is TRBJ2-5; TRBD2 aligns across 12 bases. The CDR3 length is 15 residues. Germline CDR1 is MNHEY and CDR2 is SVGAGI. Trimming cost V 1 base and J 5 bases; bases outside gene matches: 2. The CDR3 DNA reads as TGTGCCAGCAGTTACTGGACTAGCGGGGTTGAGACCCAGTACTTC. Translated, it gives CASSYWTSGVETQYF.

This clone was observed a few times. DNA of the CDR3: TGCGCCAGCAGCCAAGGGTCGGGTCGAGGCTATGGCTACACCTTC. This translates into CASSQGSGRGYGYTF. This sequence joins TRBV4-1 and TRBJ1-2; D is unresolved. The germline V gene encodes CDR1 MGHRA and CDR2 YSYEKL. There are 15 residues in the CDR3. The germline V and J ends were trimmed by 1 base and 4 bases, with 13 bases remaining between them.

This chain uses TRBV29-1 with TRBJ2-1; 9 nucleotides agree with TRBD2. V dropped 7 bases and J dropped 6; count of bases not matched to a gene: 10. Per germline, CDR1 SQVTM and CDR2 ANQGSEA. CDR3 length: 14 residues. CDR3 loop: CSARRAGGSNEQFF. CDR3 DNA sequence: TGCAGCGCCCGGCGAGCGGGGGGAAGCAATGAGCAGTTCTTC.

The CDR3 nucleotides read TGTGCCAGCAGCTCCTCTAGCGGGCAAGAGACCCAGTACTTC. Encoded protein: CASSSSSGQETQYF. The chain is built from TRBV13 and TRBJ2-5, with 8 bases that match TRBD2. The CDR3 is 14 residues long. CDR1 and CDR2 from the germline V gene are PRHDT and FYEKMQ (reference sequence). J lost 2 bases, V lost 4 bases, and 3 bases had no gene match. The full variable domain, its missing parts supplied by reference TRBV13 and TRBJ2-5, is AAGVIQSPRHLIKEKRETATLKCYPIPRHDTVYWYQQGPGQDPQFLISFYEKMQSDKGSIPDRFSAQQFSDYHSELNMSSLELGDSALYFCASSSSSGQETQYFGPGTRLLVL.